A single sample is the source of the 11 T cell receptor beta chains below, sequenced in a study of T cell repertoires in cytomegalovirus infection. TCRdb reprocessed the reads with MiXCR, giving one entry per CDR3 protein. Of some 560,000 distinct CDR3 sequences in the sample, about 40% were seen once. Their recognized antigens are unknown. Sequenced material: cultured PBMCs, taken from culture after CMV antigen stimulation. The receptors derive from a human donor in good health (CMV status not recorded). Some clones in this sample may be carry-over from other donors' samples.

The chain is built from TRBV20-1 and TRBJ1-2, with 8 bases identical to TRBD1. This CDR3 spans 14 amino acids. The germline V gene encodes CDR1 DFQATT and CDR2 SNEGSKA (reference sequence). Trimming at V came to 1 base and at J to 3 bases, leaving 4 bases not matched to a gene. The DNA for the CDR3 is TGCAGTGCTAGAGTTTCAGGGGGCGACTATGGCTACACCTTC. Its translation: CSARVSGGDYGYTF.

V and J are TRBV7-2 and TRBJ2-2, with D perhaps TRBD2 (6 bases). Germline V gene sequence: CDR1 SGHTA, CDR2 FQGNSA. Trimming stripped 8 bases from V and 5 bases from J, with 15 bases between. This CDR3 is built from 14 residues. The CDR3 protein is CASRFAGRTGELFF. As DNA, the CDR3 is TGTGCCAGCCGGTTTGCGGGACGGACCGGGGAGCTGTTTTTT.

This rearrangement joins TRBV27 to TRBJ2-7; 11 bases fit TRBD2. Per germline, CDR1 MNHEY and CDR2 SMNVEV (reference sequence). The CDR3 runs 14 residues. V was pared by 6 bases and J by 3 bases, with 4 bases of the junction left unmatched. CDR3 coding DNA: TGTGCCAGCAGAACCGGGACTAGCGGCTACGAGCAGTACTTC. Its protein is CASRTGTSGYEQYF.

The chain couples TRBV7-9 to TRBJ1-1; D unclear. CDR3 length: 12 residues. The V and J ends lost 7 bases and 10 bases respectively, with 16 bases between them. Germline loops: CDR1 SEHNR, CDR2 FQNEAQ (reference sequence). The CDR3, as DNA: TGTGCCAGCACCCGGCCGCAGGTTCCAGCTTTCTTT. As protein: CASTRPQVPAFF.

This clonotype was counted a few times. The genes are TRBV6-5 and TRBJ2-6; either TRBD1 or TRBD2 may fit D (6 bases each). The V and J ends lost 7 bases and 4 bases respectively, with 14 bases between them. CDR1 is MNHEY and CDR2 is SVGAGI in the germline V gene. This CDR3 has 15 amino acids. In DNA form, the CDR3 reads TGTGCCAGCACTAAGGGGGGCGCAGGGGCCAACGTCCTGACTTTC. Translated, it gives CASTKGGAGANVLTF.

The table lists this clonotype with a few counts. V usage is TRBV28 and J usage is TRBJ2-5; TRBD1 matches 7 bases. Per the germline V gene, CDR1 is MDHEN and CDR2 is SYDVKM. This CDR3 is built from 13 residues. J was trimmed by 2 bases and V by 10 bases; bases with no gene match: 7. As DNA, the CDR3 is TGTGCCACCTCCGGGACAGCTCAAGAGACCCAGTACTTC. Translation: CATSGTAQETQYF.

This clonotype came up a few times. This chain connects TRBV20-1 to TRBJ1-4; 7 nucleotides align to TRBD1. Germline lookup yields CDR1 DFQATT and CDR2 SNEGSKA (reference sequence). V gave up 6 bases and J gave up 10 bases; unmatched junction bases: 14. The CDR3 length is 14 residues. The CDR3 here is CSARRTGQEGKLFF. The CDR3 bases are TGCAGTGCCAGACGCACCGGACAGGAAGGAAAACTGTTTTTT.

The chain is built from TRBV7-2 and TRBJ2-3; a weak D match, TRBD1 (7 bases). The germline V gene encodes CDR1 SGHTA and CDR2 FQGNSA. The CDR3 is made up of 14 amino acids. The V end was cut by 5 bases, the J end by 6 bases, with 15 bases between. As DNA, the CDR3 is TGTGCCAGCAGCCCCAGGGGGGCCAGGGATACGCAGTATTTT. Translation: CASSPRGARDTQYF. Full variable domain (rest looked up from reference TRBV7-2 and TRBJ2-3): GAGVSQSPSNKVTEKGKDVELRCDPISGHTALYWYRQSLGQGLEFLIYFQGNSAPDKSGLPSDRFSAERTGGSVSTLTIQRTQQEDSAVYLCASSPRGARDTQYFGPGTRLTVL.

The chain employs TRBV19 and TRBJ2-3; D remains unclear. Trimming cost V 7 bases and J 2 bases, with 10 bases left between them. Germline values: CDR1 LNHDA, CDR2 SQIVND (reference sequence). The CDR3 length is 13 residues. CDR3 residues: CASKVGNTDTQYF. In DNA form, the CDR3 reads TGTGCCAGTAAAGTAGGGAACACAGATACGCAGTATTTT.

The rearrangement joins TRBV7-6 to TRBJ2-3, with D possibly TRBD2 on 5 matching bases. The germline CDR1 and CDR2 sequences are SGHVS and FNYEAQ. With 2 bases removed from V and 2 bases from J, the gap between germline ends came to 17 bases. The CDR3 covers 17 residues. CDR3 DNA: TGTGCCAGCAGCTTAAAGTTTGGGAGTCCAGCCACAGATACGCAGTATTTT. Translated: CASSLKFGSPATDTQYF.

The chain combines TRBV7-2 with TRBJ2-7; D call uncertain. Germline lookup yields CDR1 SGHTA and CDR2 FQGNSA. V gave up 2 bases and J gave up 2 bases, with 10 bases separating them. The CDR3 is made up of 14 amino acids. CDR3 in amino acids: CASSLSPGAYEQYF. The DNA of the CDR3 is TGTGCCAGCAGCTTATCTCCCGGTGCCTACGAGCAGTACTTC.